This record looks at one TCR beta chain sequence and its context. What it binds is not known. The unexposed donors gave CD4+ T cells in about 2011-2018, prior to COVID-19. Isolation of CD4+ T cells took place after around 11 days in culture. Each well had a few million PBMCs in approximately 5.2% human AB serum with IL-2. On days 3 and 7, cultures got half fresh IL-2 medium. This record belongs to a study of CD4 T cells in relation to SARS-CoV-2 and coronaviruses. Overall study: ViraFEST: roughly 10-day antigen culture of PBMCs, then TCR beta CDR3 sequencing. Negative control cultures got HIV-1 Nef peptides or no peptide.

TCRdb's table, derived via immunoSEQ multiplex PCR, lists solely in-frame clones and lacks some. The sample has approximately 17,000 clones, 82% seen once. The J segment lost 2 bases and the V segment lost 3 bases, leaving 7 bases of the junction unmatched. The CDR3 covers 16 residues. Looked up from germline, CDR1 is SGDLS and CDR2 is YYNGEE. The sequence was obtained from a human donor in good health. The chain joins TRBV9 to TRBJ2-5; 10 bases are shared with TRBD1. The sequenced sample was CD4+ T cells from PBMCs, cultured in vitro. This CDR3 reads CASSASGTGVQETQYF. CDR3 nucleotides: TGTGCCAGCAGCGCTTCCGGGACAGGGGTACAAGAGACCCAGTACTTC.